Following are 21 T cell receptor beta chains from one sample sequenced in a study of blood T cell repertoires in COVID-19. Method: immunoSEQ multiplex PCR; TCRdb's copy keeps in-frame clones and lacks some. The sample includes fewer than 150,000 clones, around nine tenths of them seen just once. The sequencing input was peripheral blood. Every receptor here comes from a human donor in a cohort sampled during active COVID-19.

The chain couples TRBV19 to TRBJ1-5; tentative D call: TRBD1 (5 bases). V was cut by 0 bases and J by 4 bases, with 13 bases left in between. CDR1 LNHDA and CDR2 SQIVND come from the germline V gene (reference sequence). CDR3 size: 16 residues. CDR3 DNA sequence: TGTGCCAGTAGTATAGAGGGGGGGTACATGAATCAGCCCCAGCATTTT. This encodes CASSIEGGYMNQPQHF.

The chain has TRBV28 and TRBJ2-1; 9 bases fit TRBD2. Germline-derived CDR1 and CDR2 are MDHEN and SYDVKM. The junction had 3 bases not matched to a gene; V was cut back by 4 bases and J by 5 bases. The CDR3 is made up of 14 amino acids. The CDR3 region is CASSYRLADNEQFF. The CDR3 DNA reads TGTGCCAGCAGTTATAGACTAGCGGACAATGAGCAGTTCTTC.

The V call is TRBV18, the J call TRBJ2-1; 11 bases match TRBD2. This CDR3 has 14 amino acids. The V and J ends lost 2 bases and 7 bases, in that order; junction bases with no gene match: 1. Germline V gene lookup returns CDR1 KGHSH and CDR2 LQKENI. CDR3 nucleotide sequence: TGTGCCAGCTCACCAGGGACTAGCGGAAATGAGCAGTTCTTC. Its protein product is CASSPGTSGNEQFF.

This clone was observed a few times. The chain has TRBV28 and TRBJ2-7; 7 bases agree with TRBD1. Trimming at V came to 3 bases and at J to 11 bases, leaving 7 bases not matched to a gene. CDR1 MDHEN and CDR2 SYDVKM come from the germline V gene. This CDR3 is 12 amino acids long. For the CDR3, the DNA is TGTGCCAGCAGTTTGAGGAGAGGACAGGAGTACTTC. Amino acids: CASSLRRGQEYF.

V usage is TRBV6-4 and J usage is TRBJ2-3; no firm D call. CDR3 length: 13 amino acids. Trimming left V 4 bases short and J 2 bases short, with 7 bases between. Germline assignment: CDR1 MRHNA and CDR2 SNTAGT. The CDR3 DNA follows: TGTGCCAGCAGTGTTGCGGACACAGATACGCAGTATTTT. Encoded protein: CASSVADTDTQYF.

The J gene is TRBJ2-7, the V gene TRBV14; the D gene is possibly TRBD1 (6 bases). Germline CDR1 and CDR2: SGHDN and FVKESK. The CDR3 extends over 14 amino acids. Trimming shortened V by 8 bases and J by 2 bases, and 16 bases separated the two germline ends. The CDR3 sequence is CASQGQSGPYEQYF. In DNA, the CDR3 is TGTGCCAGCCAGGGGCAGTCGGGGCCCTACGAGCAGTACTTC.

V usage is TRBV5-1 and J usage is TRBJ2-7; no reliable D call. Germline loops: CDR1 SGHRS, CDR2 YFSETQ. The germline V and J ends were trimmed by 1 base and 3 bases, with 5 bases remaining between them. The CDR3 is 12 amino acids. The CDR3 nucleotides are TGCGCCAGCAGCTTGACGGGCTACGAGCAGTACTTC. Translation gives CASSLTGYEQYF.

This chain uses TRBV13 with TRBJ2-2, with D perhaps matching TRBD1 (6 bases). This CDR3 comprises 14 residues. The V gene's germline CDR1 is PRHDT and CDR2 FYEKMQ (reference sequence). Trimming shortened V by 4 bases and J by 6 bases, and 12 bases separated the two germline ends. The DNA for the CDR3 is TGTGCCAGCAGCTCTTGGACAGTATCCGGGGAGCTGTTTTTT. This gives the protein CASSSWTVSGELFF.

The chain uses TRBV6-2 or TRBV6-3 and TRBJ2-7; the D gene is possibly TRBD1 (5 bases). Germline lookup yields CDR1 MNHEY and CDR2 SVGEGT. The length of the CDR3 is 14 residues. Between the trimmed V and J ends, which lost 1 base and 4 bases, there was a span of 11 bases. CDR3 sequence (DNA): TGTGCCAGCAGTTACTTGGGCCAGGGATACGAGCAGTACTTC. Protein: CASSYLGQGYEQYF.

The chain uses TRBV28 and TRBJ2-5; TRBD2 aligns across 8 bases. V lost 6 bases to trimming and J lost 5 bases; unmatched junction nucleotides: 11. In germline, CDR1 is MDHEN, CDR2 SYDVKM. The CDR3 spans 15 residues. The CDR3 nucleotides are TGTGCCAGCAGCAATTCGGGGGGGCCCCGGGAGACCCAGTACTTC. This encodes CASSNSGGPRETQYF.

The genes are TRBV7-3 and TRBJ1-2, with TRBD1 identical over 7 bases. V shed 5 bases, J shed 3 bases, and the junction held 3 bases outside the gene matches. CDR1 SGHTA and CDR2 FQGTGA come from the germline V gene. The CDR3 covers 13 residues. CDR3 nucleotide sequence: TGTGCCAGCAGCCTGACAGGGTACTATGGCTACACCTTC. Protein product: CASSLTGYYGYTF.

In DNA form, the CDR3 reads TGTGCCAGCAGCCCCGTGAGCGGGACAGATACGCAGTATTTT. Translation: CASSPVSGTDTQYF. The chain carries TRBV7-9 and TRBJ2-3, with D perhaps matching TRBD2 (6 bases). The germline V gene has CDR1 SEHNR and CDR2 FQNEAQ (reference sequence). V was pared by 5 bases and J by 3 bases, with 12 bases between. The CDR3 spans 14 residues.

This sequence joins TRBV27 and TRBJ2-3; the D gene is possibly TRBD1 (6 bases). CDR1 and CDR2 (germline): MNHEY, SMNVEV (reference sequence). This CDR3 contains 15 residues. The V end was cut by 6 bases, the J end by 4 bases, with 17 bases between. CDR3 nucleotides: TGTGCCAGCAGGCCCGGGCTACAGGGCCCAGATACGCAGTATTTT. Translated: CASRPGLQGPDTQYF.

The chain carries TRBV11-3 and TRBJ2-1; D gene uncertain. This CDR3 region has 15 residues. The V end lost 3 bases, the J end lost 2 bases, and 11 bases lay between the germline ends. The germline V gene has CDR1 SGHNT and CDR2 YENEEA. The CDR3 here is CASSLSRVPYNEQFF. The CDR3 DNA follows: TGTGCCAGCAGCTTGTCACGGGTTCCCTACAATGAGCAGTTCTTC.

V and J are TRBV11-2 and TRBJ1-3, with D hard to call. The V gene's germline CDR1 is SGHAT and CDR2 FQNNGV. The CDR3 covers 17 residues. Trimming stripped 1 base from V and 3 bases from J, with 16 bases between. CDR3 sequence: CASSLGASWVYGNTIYF. CDR3 nucleotides: TGTGCCAGCAGCTTAGGGGCCAGTTGGGTTTATGGAAACACCATATATTTT.

The chain employs TRBV9 and TRBJ2-1; 12 bases match TRBD2. This CDR3 has 17 amino acids. CDR1 is SGDLS, CDR2 YYNGEE, per germline. V lost 4 bases to trimming and J lost 3 bases; unmatched junction nucleotides: 8. The CDR3 region is CASSPRLAGVGYNEQFF. DNA of the CDR3: TGTGCCAGCAGCCCCCGACTAGCGGGGGTGGGCTACAATGAGCAGTTCTTC. The full variable domain, with the rest looked up from reference TRBV9 and TRBJ2-1, is DSGVTQTPKHLITATGQRVTLRCSPRSGDLSVYWYQQSLDQGLQFLIQYYNGEERAKGNILERFSAQQFPDLHSELNLSSLELGDSALYFCASSPRLAGVGYNEQFFGPGTRLTVL.

The chain links TRBV28 to TRBJ1-1; D possibly corresponds to TRBD1 (5 bases). V lost 5 bases, J lost 3 bases, and 10 bases lay in between. There are 13 residues in the CDR3. Germline V gene lookup returns CDR1 MDHEN and CDR2 SYDVKM. CDR3 protein: CASSTGGDTEAFF. In nucleotides, the CDR3 is TGTGCCAGCAGTACGGGGGGGGACACTGAAGCTTTCTTT. Supplemented by reference TRBV28 and TRBJ1-1, the full variable domain reads DVKVTQSSRYLVKRTGEKVFLECVQDMDHENMFWYRQDPGLGLRLIYFSYDVKMKEKGDIPEGYSVSREKKERFSLILESASTNQTSMYLCASSTGGDTEAFFGQGTRLTVV.

This chain connects TRBV18 to TRBJ2-7; 15 nucleotides align to TRBD2. In germline, CDR1 is KGHSH, CDR2 LQKENI. There are 15 residues in the CDR3. The trim removed 2 bases at V and 4 bases at J, leaving 0 bases unmatched. DNA of the CDR3: TGTGCCAGCTCACCAGGGACTAGCGGGAGGTACGAGCAGTACTTC. Encoded protein: CASSPGTSGRYEQYF.

The rearrangement uses TRBV18 and TRBJ1-5; TRBD1 might be the D (5 bases). V lost 4 bases and J lost 5, with 18 bases in between. Germline V gene data show CDR1 as KGHSH and CDR2 as LQKENI. This CDR3 spans 16 amino acids. Written as DNA, the CDR3 is TGTGCCAGCTCACGACGGGGGGGATACCAGGATCAGCCCCAGCATTTT. Its protein product is CASSRRGGYQDQPQHF.

This clone occurred many times. The V call is TRBV27, the J call TRBJ1-5; D is perhaps TRBD1 (6 bases). This CDR3 is 15 amino acids long. The germline V and J ends were trimmed by 3 bases and 0 bases, with 9 bases remaining between them. CDR1 and CDR2 from the germline V gene are MNHEY and SMNVEV (reference sequence). The CDR3 region has the DNA TGTGCCAGCAGTTTGCAGGGGTATAGCAATCAGCCCCAGCATTTT. It specifies CASSLQGYSNQPQHF.

In DNA, the CDR3 is TGTGCCAGCAGCTTGTTTCGGACTCGGGTGAATTCCTACGAGCAGTACTTC. Its translation is CASSLFRTRVNSYEQYF. This sequence joins TRBV5-6 and TRBJ2-7; a possible D gene is TRBD2 (5 bases). The CDR3 is 17 amino acids. The V gene's germline CDR1 is SGHDT and CDR2 YYEEEE. Trimming cost V 1 base and J 1 base, with 18 bases left between them.